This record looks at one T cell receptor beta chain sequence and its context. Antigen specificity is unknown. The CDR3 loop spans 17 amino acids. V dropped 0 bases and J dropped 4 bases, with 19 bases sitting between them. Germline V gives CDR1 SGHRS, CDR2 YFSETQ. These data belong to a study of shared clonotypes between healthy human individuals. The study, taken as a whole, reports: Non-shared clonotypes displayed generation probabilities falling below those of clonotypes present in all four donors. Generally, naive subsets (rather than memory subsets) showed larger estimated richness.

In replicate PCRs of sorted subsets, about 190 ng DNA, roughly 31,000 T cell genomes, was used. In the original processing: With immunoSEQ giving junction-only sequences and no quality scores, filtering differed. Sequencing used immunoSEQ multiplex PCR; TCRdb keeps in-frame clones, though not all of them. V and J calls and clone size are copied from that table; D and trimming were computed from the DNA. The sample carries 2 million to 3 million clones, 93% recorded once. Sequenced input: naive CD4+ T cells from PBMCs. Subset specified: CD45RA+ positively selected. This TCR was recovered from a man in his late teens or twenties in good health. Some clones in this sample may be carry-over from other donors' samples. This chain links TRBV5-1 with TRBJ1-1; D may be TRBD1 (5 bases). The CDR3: CASSLASLRGAGTEAFF. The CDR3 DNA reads TGCGCCAGCAGCTTGGCCAGTCTTCGGGGCGCGGGCACTGAAGCTTTCTTT.